This TCR beta chain stems from a study of response to subunit inactivated influenza vaccine. Via MiXCR, TCRdb re-called the RT-PCR reads, giving one row per CDR3 protein. The sample contains approximately 500,000 distinct CDR3 sequences, 20% to 25% of which appear only once. V was pared by 2 bases and J by 6 bases, with 8 bases between. The CDR3 runs 13 residues. The V gene's germline CDR1 is LNHDA and CDR2 SQIVND (reference sequence). This sample was also put to use in a study of T cells expressing NK-cell markers. That work states: With UMIs, 5'RACE template switching was used to make TCR beta cDNA. Sorted CD3+CD56-NKG2C+, CD3+CD56+NKG2C- and CD3+CD56+NKG2C+ T cells were the source of the TCR beta repertoires. In the group of eight sequenced donors, seven were HCMV-seropositive and one was seronegative.

The sequencing here drew on CD4+ T cells sorted from PBMCs, taken 12 days after vaccination. This receptor was taken from a man aged 50 or older who received an inactivated influenza vaccine. The rearrangement uses TRBV19 and TRBJ1-5; D perhaps matches TRBD1 (5 bases). CDR3 sequence: CASSISGVQPQHF. Written as DNA, the CDR3 is TGTGCCAGTAGTATATCGGGGGTTCAGCCCCAGCATTTT.